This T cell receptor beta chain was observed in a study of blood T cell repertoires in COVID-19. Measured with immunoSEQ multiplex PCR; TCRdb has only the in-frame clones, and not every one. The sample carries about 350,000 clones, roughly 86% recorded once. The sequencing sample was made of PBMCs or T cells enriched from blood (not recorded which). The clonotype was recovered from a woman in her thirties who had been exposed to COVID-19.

CDR3 region: CASSLDLEGTTEAFF. CDR3 sequence (DNA): TGTGCCAGCAGCTTAGATCTGGAGGGGACCACTGAAGCTTTCTTT. This sequence joins TRBV11-2 and TRBJ1-1, with D tentatively TRBD1 (5 bases). V was trimmed by 0 bases and J by 4 bases, leaving 12 bases between them. The CDR3 covers 15 residues. Germline CDR1 SGHAT, CDR2 FQNNGV.